The 2 T cell receptor beta chains listed next were all sequenced from one sample in a study of cytomegalovirus exposure and HLA in healthy donors. The study ran its PCR with 60 Vbeta and 13 Jbeta primers. Produced via immunoSEQ multiplex PCR; TCRdb's table is partial and in-frame only. The sample holds roughly 130,000 clones, approximately 65% seen once. The sample consisted of PBMCs. These receptors originate from a man aged 18-30 years in good health and CMV-seronegative.

The CDR3: CASSLGEWNEQFF. The CDR3 DNA reads as TGTGCCAGCAGCTTAGGAGAGTGGAATGAGCAGTTCTTC. The chain uses TRBV7-6 and TRBJ2-1; D uncertain. Per the germline V gene, CDR1 is SGHVS and CDR2 is FNYEAQ. Trimming removed 1 base at V and 7 bases at J, with 8 bases between. This CDR3 is 13 amino acids long.

CDR3 region: CSVVTADTQYF. The DNA for the CDR3 is TGCAGCGTTGTAACAGCAGATACGCAGTATTTT. This chain links TRBV29-1 with TRBJ2-3; D is ambiguous. The CDR3 spans 11 residues. Trimming cost V 4 bases and J 4 bases, with 6 bases left between them. Germline V gene sequence: CDR1 SQVTM, CDR2 ANQGSEA.